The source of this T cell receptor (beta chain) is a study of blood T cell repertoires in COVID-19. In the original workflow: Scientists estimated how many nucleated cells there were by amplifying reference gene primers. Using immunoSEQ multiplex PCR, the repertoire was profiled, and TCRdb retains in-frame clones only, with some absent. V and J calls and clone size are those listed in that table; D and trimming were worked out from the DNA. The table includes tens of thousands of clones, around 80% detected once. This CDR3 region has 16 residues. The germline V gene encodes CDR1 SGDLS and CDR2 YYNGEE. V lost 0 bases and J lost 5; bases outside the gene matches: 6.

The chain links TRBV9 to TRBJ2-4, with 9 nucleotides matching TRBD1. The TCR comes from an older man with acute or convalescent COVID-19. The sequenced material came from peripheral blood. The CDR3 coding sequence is TGTGCCAGCAGCGTAGGATCCGGGACAGGGCAAAACATTCAGTACTTC. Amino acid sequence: CASSVGSGTGQNIQYF.